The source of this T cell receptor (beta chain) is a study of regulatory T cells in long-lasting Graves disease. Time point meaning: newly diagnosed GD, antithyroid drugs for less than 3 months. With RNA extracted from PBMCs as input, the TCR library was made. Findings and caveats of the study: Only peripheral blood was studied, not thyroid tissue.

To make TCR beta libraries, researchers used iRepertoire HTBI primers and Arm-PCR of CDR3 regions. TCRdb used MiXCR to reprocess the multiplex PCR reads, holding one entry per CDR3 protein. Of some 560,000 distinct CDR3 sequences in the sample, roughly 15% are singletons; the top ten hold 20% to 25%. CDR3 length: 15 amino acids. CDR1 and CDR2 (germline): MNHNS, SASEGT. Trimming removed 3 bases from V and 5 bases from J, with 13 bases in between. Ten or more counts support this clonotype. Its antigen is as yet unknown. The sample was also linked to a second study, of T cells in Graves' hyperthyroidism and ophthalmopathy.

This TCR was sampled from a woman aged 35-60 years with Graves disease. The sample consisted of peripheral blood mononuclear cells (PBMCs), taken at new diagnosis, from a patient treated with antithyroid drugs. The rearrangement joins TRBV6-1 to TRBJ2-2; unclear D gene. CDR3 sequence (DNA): TGTGCCAGCAGTGAGTTGGCAGGCAGAACCGGGGAGCTGTTTTTT. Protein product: CASSELAGRTGELFF.